This TCR beta chain was sequenced during a study of T cell repertoires in ileal Crohn's disease. Study in general: Median disease duration was approximately eight years; less than 45% smoked at surgery.

CDR3 size: 14 residues. The germline gives CDR1 MNHEY, CDR2 SVGAGI. The V gene end was trimmed by 5 bases and the J gene end by 3 bases; junction bases not matched to a gene: 1. Notes on the study in general: Every patient over 26.8% clonality showed endoscopic recurrence.

Assay: immunoSEQ multiplex PCR; the TCRdb copy retains only in-frame clones and omits some. Among roughly 28,000 clones listed, 80% to 90% were seen once. Eligibility required adulthood, ileal or ileocolonic Crohn's disease and indicated ileocolonic resection. Notes on this clone: As yet, its antigen is unknown.

The chain employs TRBV6-5 and TRBJ1-4, with 9 bases that match TRBD1. The source of this sequence is an adult with Crohn's disease. The specimen was ileal tissue. The CDR3 region is CASSRDRANEKLFF. The CDR3 region has the DNA TGTGCCAGCAGTCGGGACAGGGCTAATGAAAAACTGTTTTTT.